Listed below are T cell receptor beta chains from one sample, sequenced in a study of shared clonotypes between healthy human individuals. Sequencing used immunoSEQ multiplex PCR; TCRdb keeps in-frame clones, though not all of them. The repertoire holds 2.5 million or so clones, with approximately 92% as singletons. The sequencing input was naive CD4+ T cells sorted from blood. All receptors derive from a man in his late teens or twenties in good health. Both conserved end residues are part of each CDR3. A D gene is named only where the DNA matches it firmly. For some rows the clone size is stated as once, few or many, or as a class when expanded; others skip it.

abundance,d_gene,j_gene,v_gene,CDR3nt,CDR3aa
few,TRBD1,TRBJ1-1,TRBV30,TGTGCCTGGCAGGGACAGGGGAACTCTGAAGCTTTCTTT,CAWQGQGNSEAFF
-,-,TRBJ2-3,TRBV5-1,TGCGCCAGCGTGCCGGGACTGGCTTTAGATACGCAGTATTTT,CASVPGLALDTQYF
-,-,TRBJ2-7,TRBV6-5,TGTGCCAGCAGTTACGACAGGCTCTCCGAGCAGTACTTC,CASSYDRLSEQYF
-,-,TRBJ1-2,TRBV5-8,TGTGCCAGCAGCTTGAGCCAGGTCGGTGGCTACACCTTC,CASSLSQVGGYTF
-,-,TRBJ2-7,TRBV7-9,TGTGCCAGCAGCTTCTCCGAGGGTAGCGAGCAGTACTTC,CASSFSEGSEQYF
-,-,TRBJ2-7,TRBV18,TGTGCCAGCTCACCAACGCTGGGAGATGGCGAGCAGTACTTC,CASSPTLGDGEQYF
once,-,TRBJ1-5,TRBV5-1,TGCGCCAGCAGCTTGGGGGTCGGCAATCAGCCCCAGCATTTT,CASSLGVGNQPQHF
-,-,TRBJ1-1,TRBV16,TGTGCCAGCAGCCGGGGCGCCCTGGGAGCTTTCTTT,CASSRGALGAFF
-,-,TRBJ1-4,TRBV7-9,TGTGCCAGCAGCTTGAGGGAGTACAGGGAACAACTGTTTTTT,CASSLREYREQLFF
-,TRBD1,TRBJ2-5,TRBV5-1,TGCGCCAGCAGCCAAAGGACAGGGGGGCAAGAGACCCAGTACTTC,CASSQRTGGQETQYF
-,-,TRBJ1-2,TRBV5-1,TGCGCCAGCAGCTTGGCCATTTATTTTGGCTACACCTTC,CASSLAIYFGYTF
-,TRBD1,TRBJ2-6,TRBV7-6,TGTGCCAGCACCGCAGGGACAGAGGCTACTGGGGCCAACGTCCTGACTTTC,CASTAGTEATGANVLTF
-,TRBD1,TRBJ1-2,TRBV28,TGTGCCAGCAGTTTTTTTGGACAGGGCTCTCACTATGGCTACACCTTC,CASSFFGQGSHYGYTF
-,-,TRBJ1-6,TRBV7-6,TGTGCCAGCAGCCATAAGGGCGACGGTGTTGATTCACCCCTCCACTTT,CASSHKGDGVDSPLHF
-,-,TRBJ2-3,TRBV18,TGTGCCAGCTCACCACGGGGAGTCGGGGATACGCAGTATTTT,CASSPRGVGDTQYF
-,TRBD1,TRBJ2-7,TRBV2,TGTGCCAGCATTCTGGACAGGGATAACTACGAGCAGTACTTC,CASILDRDNYEQYF
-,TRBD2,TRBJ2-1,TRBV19,TGTGCCAGTAGTATAGCCTGGGGGGCTAGCGGGAGGGCCGTCTTTTACAATGAGCAGTTCTTC,CASSIAWGASGRAVFYNEQFF
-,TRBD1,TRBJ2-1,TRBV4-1,TGCGCCAGCAGCCAAGATCGAAAGACAGGGGACAATGAGCAGTTCTTC,CASSQDRKTGDNEQFF
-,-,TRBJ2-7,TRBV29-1,TGCAGCGTTGAAGACAGGGAATCCTACGAGCAGTACTTC,CSVEDRESYEQYF
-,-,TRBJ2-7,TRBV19,TGTGCCAGTAGTAGGGGTGGTGGAATCTACGAGCAGTACTTC,CASSRGGGIYEQYF
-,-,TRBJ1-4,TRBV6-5,TGTGCCAGCAGCCAAAGGGATGAAAAACTGTTTTTT,CASSQRDEKLFF
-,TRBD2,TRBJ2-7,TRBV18,TGTGCCAGCTCACCTCAAATTCAGGCTAGCGGGACCTACGAGCAGTACTTC,CASSPQIQASGTYEQYF
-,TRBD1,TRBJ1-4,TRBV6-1,TGTGCCAGCACCGACAGGGGAAGAGGTGAAAAACTGTTTTTT,CASTDRGRGEKLFF
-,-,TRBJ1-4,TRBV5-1,TGCGCCAGCAGCCAGGCATCGGGCGATGAAAAACTGTTTTTT,CASSQASGDEKLFF
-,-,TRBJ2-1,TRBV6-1,TGTGCCAGCAGTGAAGTACTCGCCCCAAGAGGGGGCAATGAGCAGTTCTTC,CASSEVLAPRGGNEQFF
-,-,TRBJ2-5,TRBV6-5,TGTGCCAGCAGTTACTCGAAACTCTCAGAGACCCAGTACTTC,CASSYSKLSETQYF
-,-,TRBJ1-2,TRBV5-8,TGTGCCAGCAGCCAAGGTTGGGTGTCCTATGGCTACACCTTC,CASSQGWVSYGYTF
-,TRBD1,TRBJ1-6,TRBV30,TGTGCCTGGAGGATACCCGGACAGGGCGGAAATTCACCCCTCCACTTT,CAWRIPGQGGNSPLHF
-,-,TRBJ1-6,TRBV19,TGTGCCAGTAGTATTGGGAGAGATTCACCCCTCCACTTT,CASSIGRDSPLHF
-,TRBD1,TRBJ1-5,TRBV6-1,TGTGCCAGCAGTGCCACCGGACAGGGAGTGGGTCAGCCCCAGCATTTT,CASSATGQGVGQPQHF
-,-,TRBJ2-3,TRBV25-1,TGTGCCAGCCTGGACAGACTAAGCACAGATACGCAGTATTTT,CASLDRLSTDTQYF
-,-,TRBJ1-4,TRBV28,TGTGCCAGCAGGTTAGGCCCTGGCAGTGAAAAACTGTTTTTT,CASRLGPGSEKLFF
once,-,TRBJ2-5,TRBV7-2,TGTGCCAGCAGCCCCAGGATGAGCCAAGAGACCCAGTACTTC,CASSPRMSQETQYF
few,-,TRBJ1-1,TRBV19,TGTGCCAGTAGATCGGGACATTCGATGAACACTGAAGCTTTCTTT,CASRSGHSMNTEAFF
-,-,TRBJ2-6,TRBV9,TGTGCCAGCAGCGCGCAGAGCTCTGGGGCCAACGTCCTGACTTTC,CASSAQSSGANVLTF
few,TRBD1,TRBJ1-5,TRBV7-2,TGTGCCAGCAGCCAACCCGGACAGGGCAATCAGCCCCAGCATTTT,CASSQPGQGNQPQHF
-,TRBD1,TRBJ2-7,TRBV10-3,TGTGCCGCCTGGGACAGGTCCTACGAGCAGTACTTC,CAAWDRSYEQYF
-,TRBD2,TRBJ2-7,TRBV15,TGTGCCACCAGCATCTCCGGGACTAGCGCCTACGAGCAGTACTTC,CATSISGTSAYEQYF
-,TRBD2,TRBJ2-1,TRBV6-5,TGTGCCAGCAGTTCCATTAGCGGGAGGGCCCTCGGTGAGCAGTTCTTC,CASSSISGRALGEQFF
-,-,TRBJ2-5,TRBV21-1,TGTGCCAGCAGCAGGGGACTAGCGGGACAACAAGAGACCCAGTACTTC,CASSRGLAGQQETQYF
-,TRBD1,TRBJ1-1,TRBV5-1,TGCGCTAGCACCGGCTTTCGACAGGGAGACACTGAAGCTTTCTTT,CASTGFRQGDTEAFF
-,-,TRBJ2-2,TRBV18,TGTGCCAGCTCACGCAGGACAGTTCCCGGGGAGCTGTTTTTT,CASSRRTVPGELFF